Described below is a single T cell receptor beta chain sequence and its context. Its antigen remains unidentified. Base qualities are not at hand, and no much larger clone is one base apart. Participants in the prospective study were enrolled through a virtual design, were aged roughly 18 to 100 years, and lived in 20 to 30 United States geographic areas. In the prospective study, participants were assigned to cohorts based on the clinical history participants reported in a screening survey and a study questionnaire. Recovered participants in ImmuneRACE Cohort 3 were defined by two consecutive negative NP/OP PCR tests, clearance by a healthcare professional, or resolution of symptoms. In the prospective study, whole blood, serum and a nasopharyngeal or oropharyngeal swab were collected from each participant by mobile phlebotomists. Prospective study participants could optionally give additional blood draws and questionnaires over an approximately two-month period. Before DNA extraction, blood samples from the prospective study were shipped at room temperature or frozen.

TCRbeta CDR3 regions were amplified from genomic DNA using the immunoSEQ Assay, a bias-controlled multiplex PCR. Under the source paper's analysis protocol: Within the assay, amplification of reference gene primers was used to estimate how many nucleated cells each sample contained. To quantify the absolute abundance of each unique TCRbeta CDR3 rearrangement, sequence reads were collapsed and filtered. For each sample, productive Simpson clonality was calculated as the square root of Simpson's diversity index over productive rearrangements. TCRdb holds this immuneACCESS table with in-frame rearrangements only. Some clones are missing; in checked studies, unresolved V genes explain under half, and the rest has no known cause. V and J calls and clone size follow that table, whereas D and trimming were derived from the DNA. The sample has over 250,000 clones on record, around 86% of them singletons. Approximately 2.4% of the sample rests with the top ten.

These data are taken from a study of blood T cell repertoires in COVID-19 (dated by TCRdb to the early 2020s). Background on the whole study: Collaborator samples came from the United States, Italy and Spain and covered acute and convalescent phases of COVID-19. The material from the prospective study consisted of cDNA or gDNA derived from T cells, B-cell-depleted T cells, or PBMCs. Subjects who had been exposed to COVID-19, were actively infected with it, or had recovered from it provided the deeply sampled blood TCRbeta repertoires that made up the dataset. The repertoires were made available in a free public database intended to serve as a resource for research on the immune response to SARS-CoV-2. Samples came from the ongoing ImmuneRACE study (first 160 participants) plus 1,254 subjects from 6 global collaborators. A de-identified subject ID, COVID-19 status, age in years and sex were almost always included in the sample metadata. Where available, HLA class I and class II types were taken from metadata supplied by the sample provider and were not determined by assay-based typing. Overall results and qualifications from the work: Clinical and demographic metadata were provided uncurated, with the amount varying by source and participant.

CDR1 LNHDA and CDR2 SQIVND were looked up in the germline V gene (reference sequence). The CDR3 runs 14 residues from the cysteine to the phenylalanine. Kept here is only the CDR3 DNA, which spans 42 bases and is read in frame from base 1. Relative to germline, V is 4 bases shorter and J is 3 bases shorter, with 13 bases between their ends. This sequence uses TRBV19 and TRBJ2-7, and possibly TRBD1, on 6 matching bases. The TCR sequence derives from a woman in her late teens or twenties who had recovered from COVID-19. The sequencing input was PBMCs or T cells enriched from blood (not recorded which). In nucleotide form, the sequence is TGTGCCAGTAGTACCCGGGACACCTTCTACGAGCAGTACTTC. Its protein is CASSTRDTFYEQYF.